The 3 T cell receptor beta chains below come from one sample, sequenced in a study of blood T cell repertoires in COVID-19. Generated by immunoSEQ multiplex PCR, the TCRdb table keeps only in-frame clones and is missing some. Of about 200,000 clones listed, 65% to 90% were seen once; the top ten hold 3.5% to 5.5%. Sequenced sample: PBMCs or T cells enriched from blood (not recorded which). These receptors were taken from a woman in her twenties or thirties who had been exposed to COVID-19.

The chain combines TRBV6-5 with TRBJ1-5; 7 nucleotides align to TRBD1. CDR3 size: 15 residues. Per the germline V gene, CDR1 is MNHEY and CDR2 is SVGAGI. The ends lost 6 bases at V and 3 bases at J; junction bases unmatched: 8. The CDR3 DNA reads TGTGCCAGCAGGGGCCAGGGGGACGACAATCAGCCCCAGCATTTT. Translated, it gives CASRGQGDDNQPQHF.

This sequence joins TRBV7-9 and TRBJ1-2; D call uncertain. This CDR3 comprises 13 residues. Germline V lookup: CDR1 SEHNR, CDR2 FQNEAQ (reference sequence). V lost 3 bases and J lost 2, with 7 bases in between. The chain's CDR3 is CASSLGRNYGYTF. DNA for the CDR3: TGTGCCAGCAGCTTGGGCAGGAACTATGGCTACACCTTC.

CDR3 sequence (DNA): TGCGCCAGCAGCTTGGGACAGGGGGGCCACAATGAGCAGTTCTTC. This sequence encodes CASSLGQGGHNEQFF. The J gene is TRBJ2-1, the V gene TRBV5-1; 9 nucleotides align to TRBD1. The junction had 3 bases not matched to a gene; V was cut back by 0 bases and J by 5 bases. This CDR3 is 15 amino acids long. Germline V gene data show CDR1 as SGHRS and CDR2 as YFSETQ.